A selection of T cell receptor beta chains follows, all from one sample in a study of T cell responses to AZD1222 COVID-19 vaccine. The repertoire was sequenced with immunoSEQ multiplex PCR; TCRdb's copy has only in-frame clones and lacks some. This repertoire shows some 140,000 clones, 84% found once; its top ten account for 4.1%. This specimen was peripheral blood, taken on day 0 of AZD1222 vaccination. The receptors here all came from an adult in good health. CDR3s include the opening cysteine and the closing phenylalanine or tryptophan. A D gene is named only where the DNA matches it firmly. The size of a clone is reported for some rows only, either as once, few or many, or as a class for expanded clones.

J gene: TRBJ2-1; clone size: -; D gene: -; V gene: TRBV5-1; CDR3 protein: CASSLAGTHNNEQFF; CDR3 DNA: TGCGCCAGCAGCTTAGCCGGGACGCATAACAATGAGCAGTTCTTC
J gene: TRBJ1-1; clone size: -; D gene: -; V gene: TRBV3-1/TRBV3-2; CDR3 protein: CASSQDRDYTEAFF; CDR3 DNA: TGTGCCAGCAGCCAAGACAGGGATTACACTGAAGCTTTCTTT
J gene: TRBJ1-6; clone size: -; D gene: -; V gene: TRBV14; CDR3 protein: CASSRTESYNSPLHF; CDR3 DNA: TGTGCCAGCAGCCGTACAGAAAGTTATAATTCACCCCTCCACTTT
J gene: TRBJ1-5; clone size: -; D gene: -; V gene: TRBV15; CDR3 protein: CATSRDRNDQPQHF; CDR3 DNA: TGTGCCACCAGCAGAGATAGGAATGATCAGCCCCAGCATTTT
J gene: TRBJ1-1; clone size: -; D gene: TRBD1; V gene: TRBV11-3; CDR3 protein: CASSLTGGTEAFF; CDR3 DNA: TGTGCCAGCAGCTTGACAGGGGGCACTGAAGCTTTCTTT
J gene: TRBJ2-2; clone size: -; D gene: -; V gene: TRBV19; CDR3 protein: CASRMRTGELFF; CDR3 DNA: TGTGCCAGTAGAATGCGCACCGGGGAGCTGTTTTTT
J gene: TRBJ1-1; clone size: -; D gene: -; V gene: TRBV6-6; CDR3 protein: CASRNRERKTEAFF; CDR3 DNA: TGTGCCAGCAGAAACAGGGAGAGGAAGACTGAAGCTTTCTTT
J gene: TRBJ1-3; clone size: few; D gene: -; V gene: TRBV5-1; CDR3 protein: CASSLGFTGIRSGSSGNTIYF; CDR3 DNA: TGCGCCAGCAGCTTGGGGTTCACGGGGATTCGGTCAGGAAGCTCTGGAAACACCATATATTTT
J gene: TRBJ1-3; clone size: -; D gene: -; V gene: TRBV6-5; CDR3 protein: CASSPRGRGTIYF; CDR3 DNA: TGTGCCAGCAGTCCGCGGGGACGAGGAACCATATATTTT
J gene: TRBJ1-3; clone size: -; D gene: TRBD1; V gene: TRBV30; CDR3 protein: CAWRTTGATNTIYF; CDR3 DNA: TGTGCCTGGAGAACGACAGGGGCGACAAACACCATATATTTT
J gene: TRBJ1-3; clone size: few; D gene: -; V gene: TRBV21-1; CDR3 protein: CASRAPGQGSGNTIYF; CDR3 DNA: TGTGCCAGCAGGGCACCGGGACAGGGATCAGGAAACACCATATATTTT
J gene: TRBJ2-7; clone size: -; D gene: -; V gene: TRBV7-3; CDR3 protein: CASSYPHYEQYF; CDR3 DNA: TGTGCCAGCAGCTACCCCCACTACGAGCAGTACTTC
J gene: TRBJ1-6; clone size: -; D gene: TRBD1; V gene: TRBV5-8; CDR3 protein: CASTGGQGIRPLHF; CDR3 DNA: TGTGCCAGCACTGGGGGACAGGGAATCCGCCCCCTCCACTTT
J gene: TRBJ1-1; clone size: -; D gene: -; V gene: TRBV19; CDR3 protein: CASSYGLGTEAFF; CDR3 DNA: TGTGCCAGTAGTTATGGCCTCGGGACTGAAGCTTTCTTT
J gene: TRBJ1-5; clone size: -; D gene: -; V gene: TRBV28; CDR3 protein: CASSPPGFNQPQHF; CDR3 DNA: TGTGCCAGCAGTCCTCCAGGGTTCAATCAGCCCCAGCATTTT
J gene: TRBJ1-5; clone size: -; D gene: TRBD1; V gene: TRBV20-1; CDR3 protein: CSASSWDRGGNQPQHF; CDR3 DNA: TGCAGTGCTAGTTCGTGGGACAGGGGCGGCAATCAGCCCCAGCATTTT
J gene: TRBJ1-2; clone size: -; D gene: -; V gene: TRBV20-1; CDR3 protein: CSASYETRTTYGYTF; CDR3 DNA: TGCAGTGCTAGTTATGAGACACGGACGACCTATGGCTACACCTTC
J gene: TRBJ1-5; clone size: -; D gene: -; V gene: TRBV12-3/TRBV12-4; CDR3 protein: CASSLVENQPQHF; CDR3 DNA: TGTGCCAGCAGTTTAGTCGAAAATCAGCCCCAGCATTTT